Presented here are 32 T cell receptor beta chains from one specimen sequenced in a study of T cell repertoires in cytomegalovirus infection. TCRdb reprocessed the reads via MiXCR and lists one record per CDR3 protein. The sample carries around 280,000 distinct CDR3 sequences, 8% to 10% recorded once. Sequences were obtained from PBMCs. The source of these receptors is a human donor in good health (CMV status not recorded). Some clones in this sample may be carry-over from other donors' samples.

This sequence joins TRBV6-2 or TRBV6-3 and TRBJ2-3; D is undetermined. The germline gives CDR1 MNHEY, CDR2 SVGEGT. V was shortened by 4 bases and J by 0 bases, with 8 bases between the two germline ends. CDR3 size: 14 residues. Written as DNA, the CDR3 is TGTGCCAGCAGTTTCCCACCGAGCACAGATACGCAGTATTTT. Translated, it gives CASSFPPSTDTQYF.

This clonotype came up a few times. J is TRBJ1-1 and V is TRBV20-1; D might be TRBD1 (6 bases). The CDR3 extends over 15 amino acids. Trimming shortened V by 6 bases and J by 7 bases, and 24 bases separated the two germline ends. Germline V gene sequence: CDR1 DFQATT, CDR2 SNEGSKA (reference sequence). The CDR3 nucleotides read TGCAGTGCAACTCCCCCGGGACGGACCAGGGGTGAAGCTTTCTTT. Translating it yields CSATPPGRTRGEAFF.

In its sample, this clonotype was seen many times. The chain couples TRBV9 to TRBJ2-1, with TRBD2 matching over 15 bases. This CDR3 is 18 amino acids long. Losses at the gene ends were 3 bases for V and 2 bases for J; bases not matched to a gene: 6. CDR1 SGDLS and CDR2 YYNGEE come from the germline V gene. The CDR3 is CASSEGLAGGIAYNEQFF. The CDR3 nucleotides are TGTGCCAGCAGCGAGGGACTAGCGGGGGGCATCGCCTACAATGAGCAGTTCTTC.

This clonotype appeared many times. This rearrangement joins TRBV3-1 to TRBJ1-5; unclear D gene. The CDR3 consists of 15 residues. V shed 0 bases and J shed 9 bases, with 15 bases lying between them. Germline V gene lookup returns CDR1 LGHDT and CDR2 YNNKEL (reference sequence). The CDR3 bases are TGTGCCAGCAGCCAAGATAGCGGGCGGCGAGGGCCCCAGCATTTT. The encoded protein is CASSQDSGRRGPQHF.

This clonotype was seen at least ten times. V usage is TRBV14 and J usage is TRBJ2-5; D tentatively fits TRBD1 or TRBD2 (5 bases each). V shed 0 bases and J shed 2 bases, with 7 bases lying between them. The CDR3 consists of 14 residues. Germline loops: CDR1 SGHDN, CDR2 FVKESK. CDR3 DNA sequence: TGTGCCAGCAGCCAAGAGTGGGGGCAAGAGACCCAGTACTTC. It specifies CASSQEWGQETQYF.

This clonotype has ten or more counts. The rearrangement links TRBV5-4 to TRBJ2-3; 7 nucleotides agree with TRBD2. CDR1 and CDR2 from the germline V gene are SGHNT and YYREEE (reference sequence). V shed 1 base, J shed 0 bases, and the junction held 5 bases outside the gene matches. The CDR3 consists of 16 residues. The CDR3 loop is CASSLKAGSSTDTQYF. In DNA, the CDR3 is TGTGCCAGCAGCTTGAAAGCGGGGTCTAGCACAGATACGCAGTATTTT.

With regard to this clonotype: The conserved phenylalanine or tryptophan normally closing the CDR3 is absent here, so this likely arose from a read error. The J gene is TRBJ2-2, the V gene TRBV20-1; a possible D gene is TRBD2 (7 bases). Germline-derived CDR1 and CDR2 are DFQATT and SNEGSKA (reference sequence). With 3 bases removed from V and 6 bases from J, the gap between germline ends came to 20 bases. The CDR3 consists of 16 residues. CDR3 region: CSASRAGAPGPGELFL. The CDR3 DNA follows: TGCAGTGCTAGCCGGGCGGGGGCCCCGGGGCCCGGGGAGCTGTTTTTA.

J is TRBJ2-1 and V is TRBV29-1; tentative D call: TRBD1 (5 bases). CDR1 and CDR2 (germline): SQVTM, ANQGSEA. Trimming pared 6 bases from V and 12 bases from J, leaving 18 bases between. The CDR3 is made up of 12 amino acids. The CDR3 loop reads CSVPRDSVVQFF. CDR3 nucleotides: TGCAGCGTACCCCGAGACAGTGTTGTGCAGTTCTTC.

This rearrangement joins TRBV20-1 to TRBJ2-6; a possible D gene is TRBD2 (5 bases). The V gene lost 3 bases and the J gene lost 2 bases, with 23 bases spanning the gap. The germline V gene has CDR1 DFQATT and CDR2 SNEGSKA (reference sequence). The CDR3 is 19 amino acids. Here the CDR3 reads CSARDGKTPSGPGANVLTF. The DNA for the CDR3 is TGCAGTGCTAGGGACGGGAAAACGCCTAGTGGTCCTGGGGCCAACGTCCTGACTTTC.

The table lists this clonotype with many counts. This chain uses TRBV20-1 with TRBJ2-2; D is unclear. V was pared by 7 bases and J by 8 bases, with 14 bases between. Germline V gene data show CDR1 as DFQATT and CDR2 as SNEGSKA (reference sequence). The CDR3 extends over 12 amino acids. The CDR3 loop is CSVPHGRGELFF. CDR3 nucleotide sequence: TGCAGTGTCCCACATGGTAGGGGGGAGCTGTTTTTT.

This clonotype was observed many times. The rearrangement joins TRBV18 to TRBJ1-1; D unresolved. Germline values: CDR1 KGHSH, CDR2 LQKENI. The germline V and J ends were trimmed by 1 base and 0 bases, with 15 bases remaining between them. The CDR3 covers 17 residues. The CDR3 DNA reads as TGTGCCAGCTCACCACAAGGAGGACGGAAGTTGAACACTGAAGCTTTCTTT. Translation: CASSPQGGRKLNTEAFF.

The genes are TRBV7-4 and TRBJ2-7, with TRBD2 as a possible D gene (6 bases). V lost 5 bases and J 0 bases, leaving 14 bases between the germline ends. The CDR3 sequence is 15 residues long. Germline V gives CDR1 SGHVT, CDR2 SQSDAQ. The CDR3 DNA follows: TGTGCCAGCAGCCCCGGGCTGGGGGGCTCCTACGAGCAGTACTTC. Translating gives CASSPGLGGSYEQYF.

This clonotype was observed at least ten times. V gene TRBV7-8 combines with J gene TRBJ2-2; D ambiguous. V shed 1 base and J shed 4 bases, with 4 bases lying between them. This CDR3 is 13 amino acids long. CDR1 is SGHVS and CDR2 is FQNEAQ in the germline V gene. Written as DNA, the CDR3 is TGTGCCAGCAGCTTAGACGGCACCGGGGAGCTGTTTTTT. Protein product: CASSLDGTGELFF.

This clonotype has ten or more counts. V is TRBV6-5 and J is TRBJ2-1; D unresolved. Trimming removed 0 bases from V and 6 bases from J, with 9 bases in between. Germline loops: CDR1 MNHEY, CDR2 SVGAGI. This CDR3 spans 14 amino acids. In DNA, the CDR3 is TGTGCCAGCAGTTACTCGAGACTCATCAATGAGCAGTTCTTC. Amino acids: CASSYSRLINEQFF.

This clonotype was recorded many times. V usage is TRBV20-1 and J usage is TRBJ1-6; D is possibly TRBD1 (5 bases). This CDR3 comprises 14 residues. The ends were cut back, 3 bases at V and 7 bases at J, with 13 bases in the middle. Germline V gives CDR1 DFQATT, CDR2 SNEGSKA (reference sequence). CDR3 sequence (DNA): TGCAGTGCTAGCAGGGATATGGGGAATTCACCCCTCCACTTT. Translation: CSASRDMGNSPLHF.

This clonotype was counted between two and nine times. This chain joins TRBV20-1 and TRBJ2-1, with 7 bases fitting TRBD1. V shed 3 bases and J 8 bases; nucleotides not matched to a gene: 10. CDR1 and CDR2 from the germline V gene are DFQATT and SNEGSKA (reference sequence). There are 14 residues in the CDR3. This chain's CDR3 is CSASRPQGVDEQFF. In DNA, the CDR3 is TGCAGTGCTAGCCGGCCGCAGGGGGTAGATGAGCAGTTCTTC.

A few counts support this clonotype. V is TRBV7-9 and J is TRBJ1-5; 7 bases line up with TRBD1. From germline, CDR1 is SEHNR and CDR2 FQNEAQ (reference sequence). V trimming: 8 bases; J trimming: 4 bases; junction bases outside the gene matches: 8. This CDR3 contains 14 residues. CDR3 sequence: CASSGQSRNQPQHF. The CDR3 region has the DNA TGTGCCAGCTCGGGACAGTCACGAAATCAGCCCCAGCATTTT.

The gene calls are TRBV27 and TRBJ2-3, with 7 bases that match TRBD2. V trimming: 5 bases; J trimming: 2 bases; junction bases outside the gene matches: 10. The CDR3 is made up of 16 amino acids. CDR1 and CDR2 from the germline V gene are MNHEY and SMNVEV (reference sequence). CDR3 in amino acids: CASSQPPSGHTDTQYF. As DNA, the CDR3 is TGTGCCAGCAGTCAGCCTCCTAGCGGTCACACAGATACGCAGTATTTT.

The rearrangement joins TRBV29-1 to TRBJ1-1; D might be TRBD1 (6 bases). The germline V gene has CDR1 SQVTM and CDR2 ANQGSEA. Deletions cut 7 bases from V and 5 bases from J, with 29 bases between. This CDR3 is 17 amino acids long. CDR3 loop: CSARGTRGGGRRTEAFF. The DNA for the CDR3 is TGCAGCGCCCGAGGGACCCGGGGCGGGGGCCGGAGGACTGAAGCTTTCTTT.

J is TRBJ1-5 and V is TRBV20-1, with 7 bases matching TRBD1. The CDR3 is 15 amino acids. The germline gives CDR1 DFQATT, CDR2 SNEGSKA (reference sequence). With 0 bases clipped from V and 5 bases from J, the junction kept 7 bases outside the gene matches. The CDR3 reads CSARDRGRADQPQHF. CDR3 nucleotide sequence: TGCAGTGCTAGAGATAGGGGGCGTGCCGATCAGCCCCAGCATTTT.

With regard to this clonotype: A read error may be the cause here, since a much bigger clone is one base away. This chain connects TRBV28 to TRBJ2-6; D tentatively fits TRBD1 or TRBD2 (6 bases each). Germline V gene data show CDR1 as MDHEN and CDR2 as SYDVKM. The CDR3 runs 18 residues. Trimming took 4 bases from V and 0 from J, leaving 16 bases between them. This CDR3 reads CASSWEEGRGSGANVLTF. The CDR3 DNA follows: TGTGCCAGCAGTTGGGAGGAAGGCAGGGGCTCTGGGGCCAACGTCCTGACTTTC.

In this sample, this clonotype turned up a few times. The rearrangement links TRBV4-2 to TRBJ1-6; unclear D gene. CDR1 and CDR2 from the germline V gene are LGHNA and YNFKEQ. The V end lost 3 bases, the J end lost 7 bases, and 25 bases lay between the germline ends. This CDR3 is 19 amino acids long. In DNA, the CDR3 is TGTGCCAGCAGCCACGCCGGCGGAGGGAGGAGGTTCAACAATTCACCCCTCCACTTT. As protein: CASSHAGGGRRFNNSPLHF.

The chain is built from TRBV6-8 and TRBJ2-7, with D perhaps matching TRBD2 (7 bases). V dropped 5 bases and J dropped 4 bases, with 21 bases sitting between them. The CDR3 covers 16 residues. The germline gives CDR1 MNHGY, CDR2 SAAAGT. In DNA form, the CDR3 reads TGTGCCAGCAGTATCTGGACAGACCGGACTAGGTACGAGCAGTACGTC. It translates to CASSIWTDRTRYEQYV.

The chain employs TRBV6-5 and TRBJ1-4, with 7 bases fitting TRBD1. V lost 0 bases and J lost 8; bases outside the gene matches: 6. CDR1 is MNHEY, CDR2 SVGAGI, per germline. The CDR3 spans 15 residues. CDR3 sequence: CASSYSGQAAEKLFF. The CDR3 region has the DNA TGTGCCAGCAGTTACTCCGGACAGGCGGCCGAAAAACTGTTTTTT.

In this sample, this clonotype turned up a few times. This sequence joins TRBV20-1 and TRBJ2-3, with D maybe TRBD2 (6 bases). The CDR3 extends over 13 amino acids. Germline values: CDR1 DFQATT, CDR2 SNEGSKA (reference sequence). V gave up 4 bases and J gave up 2 bases, with 10 bases separating them. The CDR3 protein is CSATTGVTDTQYF. The DNA for the CDR3 is TGCAGTGCTACCACGGGGGTCACAGATACGCAGTATTTT.

This clonotype has only a few counts. The V gene is TRBV5-5, the J gene TRBJ2-1; D is ambiguous. Germline V gene lookup returns CDR1 SGHKS and CDR2 YYEKEE (reference sequence). The germline V and J ends were trimmed by 4 bases and 0 bases, with 14 bases remaining between them. The CDR3 contains 16 residues. The CDR3 DNA is TGTGCCAGCAGCCTGGACGGGCCGATCTCCTACAATGAGCAGTTCTTC. Encoded protein: CASSLDGPISYNEQFF.

This clonotype appeared a few times. This rearrangement joins TRBV12-3 or TRBV12-4 to TRBJ2-1; D may be TRBD1 (5 bases). V lost 6 bases, J lost 8 bases, and 17 bases lay in between. The CDR3 spans 14 residues. CDR3 DNA: TGTGCCAGCAGCACCCTCCAGGGTTGGCATGAGCAGTTCTTC. As protein: CASSTLQGWHEQFF.

This clonotype showed up many times. This chain uses TRBV7-2 with TRBJ2-2; tentative D call: TRBD2 (6 bases). The V gene's germline CDR1 is SGHTA and CDR2 FQGNSA. Trimming shortened V by 3 bases and J by 6 bases, and 8 bases separated the two germline ends. CDR3 length equals 13 residues. The CDR3 coding sequence is TGTGCCAGCAGCTTCCGACTAGCCGGGGAGCTGTTTTTT. Its protein product is CASSFRLAGELFF.

This clonotype was recorded many times. This chain uses TRBV7-2 with TRBJ2-7; D not resolved. Germline assignment: CDR1 SGHTA and CDR2 FQGNSA. This CDR3 has 13 residues. V shed 5 bases and J shed 5 bases, with 13 bases lying between them. CDR3 sequence reads: CASSLTREDEQYF. CDR3 nucleotide sequence: TGTGCCAGCAGCCTCACCAGAGAGGACGAGCAGTACTTC.

This clonotype was recorded many times. This rearrangement joins TRBV9 to TRBJ2-2; tentative D call: TRBD1 (5 bases). V was trimmed by 3 bases and J by 1 base, leaving 13 bases between them. Germline assignment: CDR1 SGDLS and CDR2 YYNGEE. The CDR3 is 16 amino acids. CDR3 in amino acids: CASSAHNRRNTGELFF. DNA of the CDR3: TGTGCCAGCAGCGCCCACAACAGGCGGAACACCGGGGAGCTGTTTTTT.

This clonotype appeared many times. V and J are TRBV28 and TRBJ1-5, with a weak D call TRBD1 (6 bases). The CDR3 sequence is 12 residues long. CDR1 is MDHEN, CDR2 SYDVKM, per germline. Trimming removed 10 bases at V and 6 bases at J, with 13 bases between. This chain's CDR3 is CAIYREPQPQHF. DNA of the CDR3: TGTGCCATCTACAGGGAACCTCAGCCCCAGCATTTT.

This clonotype was counted at least ten times. The chain joins TRBV7-2 to TRBJ2-5, with a tentative D call TRBD2 (6 bases). CDR1 and CDR2 from the germline V gene are SGHTA and FQGNSA. V was trimmed by 1 base and J by 4 bases, leaving 13 bases between them. The CDR3 loop spans 15 amino acids. The CDR3, as DNA: TGTGCCAGCAGCTTAGGTCAGGGTAGCGGAGAGACCCAGTACTTC. It codes for CASSLGQGSGETQYF.